This T cell receptor (beta chain) was documented in a study of vaccination and CD4 T cells after COVID-19. Cultured CD4+ T cell DNA underwent sequencing with the Oncomine TCR Beta short-read assay. TCRdb recomputed calls from the PCR reads with MiXCR, one row per CDR3 protein. The sample has approximately 18,000 distinct CDR3 sequences, roughly 50% seen once. A note on this clonotype: Its antigen is unidentified.

Trimming removed 3 bases from V and 9 bases from J, with 24 bases in between. Germline V gives CDR1 DFQATT, CDR2 SNEGSKA (reference sequence). The CDR3 extends over 17 amino acids. Time point described: late sampling 161 to 241 days after vaccination in a few convalescent patients. Regarding treatment: roughly nine-day PBMC culture with coronavirus spike peptide pools or control peptides (ViraFEST assay). The material sequenced was CD4+ T cells from blood, cultured in vitro, taken about 7 months after SARS-CoV-2 vaccination. The receptor comes from a human donor who had recovered from COVID-19. The chain has TRBV20-1 and TRBJ1-6, with TRBD1 as a possible D gene (5 bases). The chain's CDR3 is CSASSRGGGFGGSPLHF. The CDR3 DNA reads TGCAGTGCTAGTTCTAGGGGTGGGGGTTTCGGGGGTTCACCCCTCCACTTT.